Following are 7 T cell receptor beta chains from one sample sequenced in a study of blood T cell repertoires in COVID-19. The method was immunoSEQ multiplex PCR; TCRdb's version includes in-frame clones alone and lacks a portion of them. Of more than 150,000 clones listed, 80% to 85% are singletons. Sequencing used peripheral blood. These receptors all come from a woman in her twenties or thirties with acute or convalescent COVID-19.

The V and J genes are TRBV5-4 and TRBJ2-3; 10 bases are a match to TRBD2. CDR3 size: 16 residues. V gave up 5 bases and J gave up 4 bases; unmatched junction bases: 10. CDR1 and CDR2 from the germline V gene are SGHNT and YYREEE (reference sequence). The CDR3 coding sequence is TGTGCCAGCAGTTACGACGGGACTAGCGTCCCAGATACGCAGTATTTT. It translates to CASSYDGTSVPDTQYF.

The rearrangement joins TRBV21-1 to TRBJ2-7; TRBD2, as called in the table, went unchecked against the DNA. TRBV21-1 is annotated as a pseudogene. This CDR3 contains 20 residues. CDR3 in DNA: TGTGCCAGCAGCAACAGAGTTCTAGCGGGACTACGGAGCGGGCCCTACGAGCAGTACTTC. This gives the protein CASSNRVLAGLRSGPYEQYF.

The chain carries TRBV7-2 and TRBJ2-1; 7 bases are shared with TRBD2. The V gene's germline CDR1 is SGHTA and CDR2 FQGNSA. Trimming took 3 bases from V and 8 from J; bases not matched to a gene: 7. This CDR3 has 14 residues. The CDR3 nucleotides read TGTGCCAGCAGCTTTAGGCGGGGGAGGTATGAGCAGTTCTTC. Its translation: CASSFRRGRYEQFF.

The chain has TRBV7-2 and TRBJ2-4, with D perhaps TRBD1 (6 bases). CDR1 is SGHTA, CDR2 FQGNSA, per germline. V was cut by 5 bases and J by 7 bases, with 9 bases left in between. This CDR3 spans 12 amino acids. CDR3 in amino acids: CASSVRGNIQYF. CDR3 nucleotide sequence: TGTGCCAGCAGCGTAAGGGGGAACATTCAGTACTTC. Together with reference TRBV7-2 and TRBJ2-4, the CDR3 gives the full variable domain: GAGVSQSPSNKVTEKGKDVELRCDPISGHTALYWYRQSLGQGLEFLIYFQGNSAPDKSGLPSDRFSAERTGGSVSTLTIQRTQQEDSAVYLCASSVRGNIQYFGAGTRLSVL.

The CDR3 here is CASSERAGGTDTQYF. The CDR3 bases are TGTGCCAGCAGTGAAAGAGCGGGGGGAACAGATACGCAGTATTTT. The chain couples TRBV2 to TRBJ2-3, with 9 bases lining up with TRBD2. V gave up 2 bases and J gave up 3 bases; unmatched junction bases: 3. The length of the CDR3 is 15 residues. The germline V gene has CDR1 SNHLY and CDR2 FYNNEI.

This chain joins TRBV25-1 and TRBJ1-2, with a tentative D call TRBD1 (5 bases). V shed 4 bases and J shed 4 bases, with 13 bases lying between them. CDR1 and CDR2 (germline): MGHDK, SYGVNS. This CDR3 spans 14 amino acids. The CDR3 nucleotides read TGTGCCAGCAGTGCCGGGGGAGCCTTCTATGGCTACACCTTC. As protein: CASSAGGAFYGYTF.

The chain couples TRBV7-9 to TRBJ2-1, with D unresolved. This CDR3 region has 15 residues. Per the germline V gene, CDR1 is SEHNR and CDR2 is FQNEAQ (reference sequence). V lost 5 bases, J lost 0 bases, and 11 bases lay in between. The CDR3 spells CASSPQAGSYNEQFF. The CDR3 nucleotides read TGTGCCAGCAGCCCCCAAGCTGGCTCCTACAATGAGCAGTTCTTC.